The 2 T cell receptor beta chains below come from one sample, sequenced in a study of early T cells in non-severe SARS-CoV-2 infection. Via MiXCR, TCRdb re-called the 5' RACE reads, giving one row per CDR3 protein. The sample yields more than 35,000 distinct CDR3 sequences, over 4.5% seen once. The sequenced sample was whole blood. The source of these receptors is an adult who was a healthcare worker with PCR-confirmed SARS-CoV-2 infection or an uninfected control (not recorded which).

This clonotype was seen ten or more times. The chain recombines TRBV7-3 with TRBJ1-3, with 7 bases fitting TRBD1. V lost 5 bases and J lost 2; bases outside the gene matches: 3. This CDR3 comprises 14 residues. Germline V gives CDR1 SGHTA, CDR2 FQGTGA. In nucleotides, the CDR3 is TGTGCCAGCAGCATAGGGACAGCTGGAAACACCATATATTTT. Translated, it gives CASSIGTAGNTIYF.

This clonotype showed up many times. The genes are TRBV6-6 and TRBJ2-1, with 11 bases that match TRBD2. After removal of 4 bases from V and 2 bases from J, the junction contained 4 bases not matched to a gene. In germline, CDR1 is MNHNY, CDR2 SVGAGI (reference sequence). The CDR3 extends over 16 amino acids. The CDR3 bases are TGTGCCAGCAGTTCCCATAGCGGGAGGGCCTACAATGAGCAGTTCTTC. This codes for CASSSHSGRAYNEQFF.